Below, one T cell receptor beta chain is given with its context. Antigen unknown. cDNA libraries for TRB were generated by 5' RACE incorporating UMI labels. TCRdb re-called the 5' RACE reads and shows each CDR3 protein once, DNA omitted. The sample totals some 150,000 distinct CDR3 sequences. The data were obtained in a study of CXCR3-negative and CXCR3-positive naive CD8 T cells. Study findings and constraints: Relative to CXCR3-negative naive cells, CXCR3-positive naive cells had more hydrophobic TRB CDR3s.

This TCR was sampled from a human donor in good health. Some clones in this sample may be carry-over from other donors' samples. Sequencing input: naive CXCR3+ CD8+ T cells from blood. Subset meaning: CD45RO-CCR7+CD27+CD95- naive CD8+ T cells expressing CXCR3 (TNR3+).

CDR3: CSAGGADRPDEQYF. The chain uses TRBV29-1 and TRBJ2-7; the D call of TRBD1 rests on TCRdb alone, since no DNA is present to check it. The germline CDR1 and CDR2 sequences are SQVTM and ANQGSEA. The CDR3 sequence is 14 residues long.